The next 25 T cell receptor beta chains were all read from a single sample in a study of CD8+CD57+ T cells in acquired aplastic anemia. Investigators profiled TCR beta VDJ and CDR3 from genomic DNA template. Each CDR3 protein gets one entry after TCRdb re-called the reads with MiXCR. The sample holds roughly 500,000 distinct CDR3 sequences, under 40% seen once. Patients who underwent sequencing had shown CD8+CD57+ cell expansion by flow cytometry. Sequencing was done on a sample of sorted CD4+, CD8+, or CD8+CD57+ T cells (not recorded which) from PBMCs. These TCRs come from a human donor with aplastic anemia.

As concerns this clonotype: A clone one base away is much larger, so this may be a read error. The CDR3 DNA follows: TGTGCCAGCAACCTCGGACTAGACGAGCGGTACTTC. The encoded protein is CASNLGLDERYF. The J gene is TRBJ2-7, the V gene TRBV7-3; 7 bases are shared with TRBD2. Germline values: CDR1 SGHTA, CDR2 FQGTGA. This CDR3 spans 12 amino acids.

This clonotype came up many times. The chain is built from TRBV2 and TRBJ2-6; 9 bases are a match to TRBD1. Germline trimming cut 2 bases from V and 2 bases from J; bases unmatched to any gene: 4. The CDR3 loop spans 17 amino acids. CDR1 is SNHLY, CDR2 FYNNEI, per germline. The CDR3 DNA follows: TGTGCCAGCAGTGAACTCGGGACAGGGACTGGGGCCAACGTCCTGACTTTC. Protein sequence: CASSELGTGTGANVLTF.

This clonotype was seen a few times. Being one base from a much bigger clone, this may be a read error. The CDR3 DNA reads TGTGCCAGCAGCACGAGACAGAGCCCCTACGAGCAGTACTTC. It encodes CASSTRQSPYEQYF. The chain employs TRBV7-6 and TRBJ2-7; maybe TRBD1 (5 bases). The ends were cut back, 5 bases at V and 2 bases at J, with 13 bases in the middle. CDR3 length: 14 residues. Germline lookup yields CDR1 SGHVS and CDR2 FNYEAQ.

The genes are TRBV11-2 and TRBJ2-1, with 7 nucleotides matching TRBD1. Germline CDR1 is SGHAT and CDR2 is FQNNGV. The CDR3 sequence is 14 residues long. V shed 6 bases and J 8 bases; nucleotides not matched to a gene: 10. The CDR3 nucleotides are TGTGCCAGCAGTTTAACCAGGGGGTTCGATGAGCAGTTCTTC. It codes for CASSLTRGFDEQFF.

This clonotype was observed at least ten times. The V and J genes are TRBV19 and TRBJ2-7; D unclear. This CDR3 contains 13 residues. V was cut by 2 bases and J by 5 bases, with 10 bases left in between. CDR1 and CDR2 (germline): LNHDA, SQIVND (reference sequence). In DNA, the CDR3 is TGTGCCAGTAGTATACGAGTTGCGGACGAGCAGTACTTC. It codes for CASSIRVADEQYF.

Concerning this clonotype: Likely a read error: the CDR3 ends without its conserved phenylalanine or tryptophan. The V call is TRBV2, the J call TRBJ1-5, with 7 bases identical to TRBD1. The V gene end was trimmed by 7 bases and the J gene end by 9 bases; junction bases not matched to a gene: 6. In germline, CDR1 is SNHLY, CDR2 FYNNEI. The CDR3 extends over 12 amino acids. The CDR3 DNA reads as TGTGCCAGCAATGACAGGGATCGGCCCCAGCATCTT. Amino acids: CASNDRDRPQHL.

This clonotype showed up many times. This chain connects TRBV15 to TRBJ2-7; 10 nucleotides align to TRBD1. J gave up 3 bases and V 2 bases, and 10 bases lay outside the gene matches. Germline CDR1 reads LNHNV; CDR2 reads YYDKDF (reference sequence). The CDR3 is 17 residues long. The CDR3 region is CATSRPRPGTGVYEQYF. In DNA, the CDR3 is TGTGCCACCAGCAGACCCCGGCCCGGGACAGGGGTCTACGAGCAGTACTTC.

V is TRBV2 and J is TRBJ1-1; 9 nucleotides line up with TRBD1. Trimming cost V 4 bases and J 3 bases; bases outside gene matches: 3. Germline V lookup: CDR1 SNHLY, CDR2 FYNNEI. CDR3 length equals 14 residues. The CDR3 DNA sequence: TGTGCCAGCAGTGGATGGACAGGGGACACTGAAGCTTTCTTT. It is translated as CASSGWTGDTEAFF.

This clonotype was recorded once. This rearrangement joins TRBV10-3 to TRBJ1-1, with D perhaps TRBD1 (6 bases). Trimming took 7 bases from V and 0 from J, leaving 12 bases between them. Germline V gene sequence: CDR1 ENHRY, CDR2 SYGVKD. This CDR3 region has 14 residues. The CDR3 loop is CAITTGGLNTEAFF. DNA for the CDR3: TGTGCCATCACGACAGGCGGATTGAACACTGAAGCTTTCTTT.

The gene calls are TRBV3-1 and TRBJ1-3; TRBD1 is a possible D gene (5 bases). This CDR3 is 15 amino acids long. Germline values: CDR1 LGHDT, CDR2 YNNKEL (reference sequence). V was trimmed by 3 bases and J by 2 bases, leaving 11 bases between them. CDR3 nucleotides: TGTGCCAGCAGCCAGATTCCAGGGACTGGAAACACCATATATTTT. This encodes CASSQIPGTGNTIYF.

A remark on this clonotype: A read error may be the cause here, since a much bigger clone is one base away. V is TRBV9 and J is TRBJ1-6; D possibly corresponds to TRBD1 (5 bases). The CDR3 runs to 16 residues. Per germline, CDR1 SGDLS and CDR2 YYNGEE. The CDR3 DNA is TGTGCCAGCAGCCCGCAGGGTGATCTTAATAATCCACCCCTCCACTTT. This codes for CASSPQGDLNNPPLHF.

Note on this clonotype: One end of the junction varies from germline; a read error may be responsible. CDR3 protein: CASSLSGAVEKLFF. DNA of the CDR3: TGTGCCAGCAGTTTATCAGGGGCTGTTGAAAAACTGTTTTTT. This rearrangement joins TRBV24-1 to TRBJ1-4, with D tentatively TRBD1 (6 bases). The CDR3 spans 14 residues. Germline assignment: CDR1 KGHDR and CDR2 SFDVKD.

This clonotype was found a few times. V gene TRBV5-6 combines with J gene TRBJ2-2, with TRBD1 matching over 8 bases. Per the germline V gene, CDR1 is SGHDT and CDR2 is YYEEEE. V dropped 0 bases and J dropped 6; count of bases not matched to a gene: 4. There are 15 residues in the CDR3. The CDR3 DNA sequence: TGTGCCAGCAGCTTGGTGGACAGGGTAGCCGGGGAGCTGTTTTTT. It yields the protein CASSLVDRVAGELFF.

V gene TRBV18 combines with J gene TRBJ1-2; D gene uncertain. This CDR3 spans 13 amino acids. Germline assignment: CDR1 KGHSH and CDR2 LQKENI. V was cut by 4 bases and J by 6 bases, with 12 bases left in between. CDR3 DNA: TGTGCCAGCTCACTGCAGAGAGGCGATGGCTACACCTTC. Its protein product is CASSLQRGDGYTF.

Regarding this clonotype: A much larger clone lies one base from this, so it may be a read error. CDR3 region: CASSEGPGGSSPPHF. The CDR3 DNA reads TGCGCCAGCAGCGAGGGACCCGGAGGTAGTTCACCCCCCCACTTT. The chain uses TRBV5-1 and TRBJ1-6; D might be TRBD1 (5 bases). This CDR3 comprises 15 residues. Germline V gene sequence: CDR1 SGHRS, CDR2 YFSETQ.

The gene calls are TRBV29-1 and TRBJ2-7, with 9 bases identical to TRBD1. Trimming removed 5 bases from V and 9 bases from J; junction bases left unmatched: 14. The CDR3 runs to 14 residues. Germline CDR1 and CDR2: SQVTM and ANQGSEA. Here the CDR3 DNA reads TGCAGCGTTAGGGAAGGGACAGGGATATATGCGCAGTACTTC. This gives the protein CSVREGTGIYAQYF.

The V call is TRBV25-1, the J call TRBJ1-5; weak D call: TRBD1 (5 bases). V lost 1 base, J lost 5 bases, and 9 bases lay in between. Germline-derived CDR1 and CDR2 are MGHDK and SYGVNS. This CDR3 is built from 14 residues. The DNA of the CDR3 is TGTGCCAGCAGTGAATCATCGGGGGATCAGCCCCAGCATTTT. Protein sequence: CASSESSGDQPQHF.

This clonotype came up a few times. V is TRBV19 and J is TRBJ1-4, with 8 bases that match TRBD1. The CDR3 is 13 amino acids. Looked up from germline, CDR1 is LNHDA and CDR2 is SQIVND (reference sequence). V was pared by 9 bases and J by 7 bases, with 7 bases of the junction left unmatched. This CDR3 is CASRTGWSEKLFF. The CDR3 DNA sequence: TGTGCCAGCAGGACAGGGTGGAGTGAAAAACTGTTTTTT.

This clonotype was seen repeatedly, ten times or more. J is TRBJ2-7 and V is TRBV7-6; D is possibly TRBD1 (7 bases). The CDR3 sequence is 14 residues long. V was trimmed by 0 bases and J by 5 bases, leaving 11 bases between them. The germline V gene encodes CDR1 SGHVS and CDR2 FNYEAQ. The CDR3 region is CASSLAVRGDEQYF. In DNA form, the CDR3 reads TGTGCCAGCAGCTTAGCAGTCAGGGGGGACGAGCAGTACTTC.

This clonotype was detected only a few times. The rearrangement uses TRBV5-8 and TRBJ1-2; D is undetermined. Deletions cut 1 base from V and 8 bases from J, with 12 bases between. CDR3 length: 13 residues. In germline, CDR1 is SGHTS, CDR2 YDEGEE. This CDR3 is CASSLRDNGGYTF. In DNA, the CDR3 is TGTGCCAGCAGCTTGCGAGATAATGGCGGCTACACCTTC.

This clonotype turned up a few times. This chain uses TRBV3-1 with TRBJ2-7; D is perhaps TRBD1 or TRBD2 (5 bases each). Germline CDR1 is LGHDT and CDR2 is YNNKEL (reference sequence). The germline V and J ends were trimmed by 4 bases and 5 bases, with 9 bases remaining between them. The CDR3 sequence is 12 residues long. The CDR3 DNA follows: TGTGCCAGCAGCCTTCTGGGGGACGAGCAGTACTTC. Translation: CASSLLGDEQYF.

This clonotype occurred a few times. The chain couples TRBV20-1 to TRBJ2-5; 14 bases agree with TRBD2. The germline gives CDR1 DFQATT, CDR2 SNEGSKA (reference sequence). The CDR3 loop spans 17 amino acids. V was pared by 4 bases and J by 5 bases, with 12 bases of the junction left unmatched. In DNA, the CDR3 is TGCAGTGCTACCGGGACTAGCGGGGGCAATTCGTTGGAGACCCAGTACTTC. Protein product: CSATGTSGGNSLETQYF.

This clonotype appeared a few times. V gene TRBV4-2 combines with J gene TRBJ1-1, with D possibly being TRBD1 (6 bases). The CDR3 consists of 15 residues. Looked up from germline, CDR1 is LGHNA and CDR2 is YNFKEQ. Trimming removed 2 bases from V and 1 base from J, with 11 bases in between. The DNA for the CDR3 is TGTGCCAGCAGCCAACCAGGGGCTCGGAACACTGAAGCTTTCTTT. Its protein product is CASSQPGARNTEAFF.

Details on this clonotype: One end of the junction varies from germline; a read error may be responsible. For the CDR3, the DNA is TGTGCCAGCAGCTTATACCAGGGCATCTCCTACGAGCGGTACTTC. Protein sequence: CASSLYQGISYERYF. This chain uses TRBV7-2 with TRBJ2-7; D is possibly TRBD1 (5 bases). The CDR3 sequence is 15 residues long. Germline V lookup: CDR1 SGHTA, CDR2 FQGNSA.

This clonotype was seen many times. Written as DNA, the CDR3 is TGCAGTGCTAGAAACGCGCGGGAGGTCTACGAGCAGTACTTC. It specifies CSARNAREVYEQYF. The genes are TRBV20-1 and TRBJ2-7, with 8 bases that match TRBD2. The CDR3 loop spans 14 amino acids. The J segment lost 3 bases and the V segment lost 2 bases, leaving 6 bases of the junction unmatched. CDR1 DFQATT and CDR2 SNEGSKA come from the germline V gene (reference sequence).